The source of this TCR beta chain is a study of T-cell memory formation after mild COVID-19. About the research overall: Largely donor-specific sequence clusters came from a couple of donors. Study-wide points: Nothing confirmed that second-wave clones peaking on day 37 were specific for SARS-CoV-2. The study found contracting CD4+ clones mainly in CM and EM and contracting CD8+ clones in EMRA.

This CDR3 is 12 amino acids long. Looked up from germline, CDR1 is SQVTM and CDR2 is ANQGSEA. Trimming left V 6 bases short and J 0 bases short, with 6 bases between. This clonotype was seen only a few times. Antigen unknown. TCRdb processed the 5' RACE reads anew with MiXCR; each CDR3 protein has one entry. The sample lists about 360,000 distinct CDR3 sequences; 13% to 15% were seen once. The TCR sequence derives from a man aged 18-30 years who had mild COVID-19 (a few samples of this study predate the infection). Cell type and time point are not known. The sequenced sample was PBMCs or a T cell subset sorted from them (not recorded which). J is TRBJ1-3 and V is TRBV29-1; D gene unclear. The chain's CDR3 is CSVRASGNTIYF. The CDR3 bases are TGCAGCGTAAGGGCCTCTGGAAACACCATATATTTT.